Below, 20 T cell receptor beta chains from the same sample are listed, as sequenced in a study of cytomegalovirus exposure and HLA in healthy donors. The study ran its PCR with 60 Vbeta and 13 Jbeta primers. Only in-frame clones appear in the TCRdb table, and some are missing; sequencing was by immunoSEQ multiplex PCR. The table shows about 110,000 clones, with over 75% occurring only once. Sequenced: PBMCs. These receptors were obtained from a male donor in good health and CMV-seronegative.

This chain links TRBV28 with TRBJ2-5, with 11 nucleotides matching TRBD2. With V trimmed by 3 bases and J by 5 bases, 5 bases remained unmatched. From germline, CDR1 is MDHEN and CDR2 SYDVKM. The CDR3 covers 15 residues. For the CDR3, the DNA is TGTGCCAGCAGTTTTAGCGGGAGGGCCCGGGAGACCCAGTACTTC. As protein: CASSFSGRARETQYF.

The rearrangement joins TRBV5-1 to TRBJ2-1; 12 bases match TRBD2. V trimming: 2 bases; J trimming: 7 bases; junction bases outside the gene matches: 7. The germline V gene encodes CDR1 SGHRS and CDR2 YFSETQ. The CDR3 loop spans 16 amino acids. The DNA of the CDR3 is TGCGCCAGCAGCTTAGAGCCTAGCGGGAGGGATAATGAGCAGTTCTTC. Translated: CASSLEPSGRDNEQFF.

DNA of the CDR3: TGTGCCAGCAGTTCCCGGACAGGGGGTTGGAATCAGCCCCAGCATTTT. Its translation: CASSSRTGGWNQPQHF. V usage is TRBV27 and J usage is TRBJ1-5; TRBD1 matches at 10 bases. Germline V gene data show CDR1 as MNHEY and CDR2 as SMNVEV (reference sequence). The CDR3 runs to 16 residues. The trim removed 4 bases at V and 4 bases at J, leaving 7 bases unmatched.

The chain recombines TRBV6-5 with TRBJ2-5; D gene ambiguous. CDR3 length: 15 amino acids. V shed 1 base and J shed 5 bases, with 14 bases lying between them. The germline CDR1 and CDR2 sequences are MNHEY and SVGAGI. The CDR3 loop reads CASSYWANQPETQYF. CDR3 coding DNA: TGTGCCAGCAGTTACTGGGCCAATCAACCGGAGACCCAGTACTTC.

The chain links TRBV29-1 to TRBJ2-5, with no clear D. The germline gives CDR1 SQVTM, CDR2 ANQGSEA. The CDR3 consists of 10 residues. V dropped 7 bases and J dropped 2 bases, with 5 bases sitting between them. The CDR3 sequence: CSGAQETQYF. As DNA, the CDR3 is TGCAGCGGGGCACAAGAGACCCAGTACTTC. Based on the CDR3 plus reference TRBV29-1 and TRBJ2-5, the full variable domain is SAVISQKPSRDICQRGTSLTIQCQVDSQVTMMFWYRQQPGQSLTLIATANQGSEATYESGFVIDKFPISRPNLTFSTLTVSNMSPEDSSIYLCSGAQETQYFGPGTRLLVL.

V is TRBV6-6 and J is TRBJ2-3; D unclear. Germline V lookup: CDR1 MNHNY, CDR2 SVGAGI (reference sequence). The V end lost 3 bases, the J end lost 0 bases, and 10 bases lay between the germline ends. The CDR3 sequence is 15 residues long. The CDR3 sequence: CASSYEAKSTDTQYF. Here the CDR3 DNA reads TGTGCCAGCAGTTATGAGGCAAAAAGCACAGATACGCAGTATTTT.

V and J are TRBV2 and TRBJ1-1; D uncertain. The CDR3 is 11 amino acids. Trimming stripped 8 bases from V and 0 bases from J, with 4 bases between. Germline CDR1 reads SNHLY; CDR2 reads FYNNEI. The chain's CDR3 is CASYLNTEAFF. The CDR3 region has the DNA TGTGCCAGCTACTTGAACACTGAAGCTTTCTTT.

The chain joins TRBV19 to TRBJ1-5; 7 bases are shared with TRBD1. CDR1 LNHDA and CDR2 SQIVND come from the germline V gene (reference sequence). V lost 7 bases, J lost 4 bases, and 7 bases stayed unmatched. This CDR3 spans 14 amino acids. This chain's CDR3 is CASMGDRRNQPQHF. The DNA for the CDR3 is TGTGCCAGTATGGGGGACAGACGGAATCAGCCCCAGCATTTT.

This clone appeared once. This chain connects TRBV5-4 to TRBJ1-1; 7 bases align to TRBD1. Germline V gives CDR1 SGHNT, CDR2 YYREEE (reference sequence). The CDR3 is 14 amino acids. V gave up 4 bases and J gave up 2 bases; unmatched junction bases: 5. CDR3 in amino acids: CASSQGQTNTEAFF. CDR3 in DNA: TGTGCCAGCAGCCAGGGACAGACAAACACTGAAGCTTTCTTT.

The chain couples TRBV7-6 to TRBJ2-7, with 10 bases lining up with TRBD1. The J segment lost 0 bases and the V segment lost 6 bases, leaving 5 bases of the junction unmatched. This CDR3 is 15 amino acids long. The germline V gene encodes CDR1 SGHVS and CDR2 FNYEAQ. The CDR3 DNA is TGTGCCAGCAGTTCAGGACAGGGGGTCTCCTACGAGCAGTACTTC. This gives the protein CASSSGQGVSYEQYF.

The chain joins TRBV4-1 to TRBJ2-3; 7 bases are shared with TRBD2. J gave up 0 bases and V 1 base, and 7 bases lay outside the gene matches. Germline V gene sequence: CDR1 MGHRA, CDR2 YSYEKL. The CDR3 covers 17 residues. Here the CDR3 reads CASSQVPSGYSTDTQYF. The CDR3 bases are TGCGCCAGCAGCCAAGTCCCTAGCGGATATAGCACAGATACGCAGTATTTT.

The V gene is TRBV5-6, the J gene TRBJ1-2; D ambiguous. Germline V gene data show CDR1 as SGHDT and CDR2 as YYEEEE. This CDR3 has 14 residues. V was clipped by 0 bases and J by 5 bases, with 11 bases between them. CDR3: CASSLVSGSYGYTF. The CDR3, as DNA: TGTGCCAGCAGCTTGGTTTCGGGGAGTTATGGCTACACCTTC.

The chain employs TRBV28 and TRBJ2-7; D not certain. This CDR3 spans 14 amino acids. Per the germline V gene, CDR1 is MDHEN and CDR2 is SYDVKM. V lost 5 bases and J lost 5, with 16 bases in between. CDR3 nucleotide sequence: TGTGCCAGCAGTAACACTCCGACTCTCCACGAGCAGTACTTC. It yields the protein CASSNTPTLHEQYF. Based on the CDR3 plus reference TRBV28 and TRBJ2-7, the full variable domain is DVKVTQSSRYLVKRTGEKVFLECVQDMDHENMFWYRQDPGLGLRLIYFSYDVKMKEKGDIPEGYSVSREKKERFSLILESASTNQTSMYLCASSNTPTLHEQYFGPGTRLTVT.

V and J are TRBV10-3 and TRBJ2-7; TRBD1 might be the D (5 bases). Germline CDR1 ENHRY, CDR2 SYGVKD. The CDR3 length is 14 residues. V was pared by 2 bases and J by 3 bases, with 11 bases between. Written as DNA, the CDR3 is TGTGCCATCAGTGAGGGGCAGGGCAGCTACGAGCAGTACTTC. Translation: CAISEGQGSYEQYF.

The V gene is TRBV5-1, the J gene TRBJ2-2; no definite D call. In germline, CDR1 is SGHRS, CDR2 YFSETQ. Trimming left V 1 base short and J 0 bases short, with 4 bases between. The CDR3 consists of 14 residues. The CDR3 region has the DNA TGCGCCAGCAGCTTGTCTCCGAACACCGGGGAGCTGTTTTTT. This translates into CASSLSPNTGELFF.

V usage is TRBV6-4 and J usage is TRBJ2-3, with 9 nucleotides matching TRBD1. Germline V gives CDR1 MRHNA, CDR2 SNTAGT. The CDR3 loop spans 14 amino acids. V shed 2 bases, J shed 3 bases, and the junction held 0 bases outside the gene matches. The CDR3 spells CASSDDRGTDTQYF. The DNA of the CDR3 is TGTGCCAGCAGTGACGACAGGGGGACAGATACGCAGTATTTT.

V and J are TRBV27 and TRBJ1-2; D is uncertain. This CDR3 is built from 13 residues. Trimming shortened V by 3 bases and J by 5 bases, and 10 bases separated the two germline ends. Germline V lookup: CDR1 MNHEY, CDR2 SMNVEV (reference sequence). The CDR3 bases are TGTGCCAGCAGTTTTGTATCGGGTTATGGCTACACCTTC. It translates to CASSFVSGYGYTF.

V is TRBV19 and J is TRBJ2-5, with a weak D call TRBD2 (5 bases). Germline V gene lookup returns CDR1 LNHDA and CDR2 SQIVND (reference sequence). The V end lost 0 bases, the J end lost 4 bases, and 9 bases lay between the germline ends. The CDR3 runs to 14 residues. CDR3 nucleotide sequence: TGTGCCAGTAGTATAGAGCCGGGGTCAGAGACCCAGTACTTC. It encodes CASSIEPGSETQYF. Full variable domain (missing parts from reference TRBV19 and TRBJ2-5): DGGITQSPKYLFRKEGQNVTLSCEQNLNHDAMYWYRQDPGQGLRLIYYSQIVNDFQKGDIAEGYSVSREKKESFPLTVTSAQKNPTAFYLCASSIEPGSETQYFGPGTRLLVL.

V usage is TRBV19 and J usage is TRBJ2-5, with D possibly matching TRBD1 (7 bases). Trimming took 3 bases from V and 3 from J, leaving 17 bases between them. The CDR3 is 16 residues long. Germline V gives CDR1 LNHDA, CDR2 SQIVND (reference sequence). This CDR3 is CASSIHPGGPKETQYF. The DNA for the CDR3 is TGTGCCAGTAGTATTCATCCAGGGGGGCCCAAAGAGACCCAGTACTTC.

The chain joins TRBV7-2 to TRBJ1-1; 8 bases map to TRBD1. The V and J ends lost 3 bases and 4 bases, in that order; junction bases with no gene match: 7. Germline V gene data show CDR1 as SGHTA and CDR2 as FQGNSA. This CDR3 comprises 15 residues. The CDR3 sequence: CASSFFGQGITEAFF. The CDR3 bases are TGTGCCAGCAGCTTTTTTGGACAGGGTATCACTGAAGCTTTCTTT.